The T cell receptor (beta chain) described here comes from a study of T-cell reconstitution after alpha-beta-depleted transplantation in children. General study results and limits: From surviving recipient T cells and thymic progenitors came the high day-60 TCRbeta diversity observed in some patients. Approximately two months post-transplant, alpha-beta T cells reportedly originated from several hundred expanded graft clones. Fresh T-cell production supplied most of the T-cell counts and diversity seen one year after transplant.

Researchers prepared the TCRbeta library using unique molecular identifiers, the study reports. MiXCR, run by TCRdb on the PCR reads, gives a single entry per CDR3 protein. The sample yields approximately 1,000,000 distinct CDR3 sequences, less than 30% seen once. The CDR3 length is 13 residues. CDR1 DFQATT and CDR2 SNEGSKA come from the germline V gene (reference sequence). V shed 5 bases and J 7 bases; nucleotides not matched to a gene: 4. As concerns this clonotype: Its target is unknown.

The sequence came from a boy in the first two years of life who had a stem cell transplant for SCID, so the T cells may come from the graft donor. The sample here was PBMCs, mostly from graft donor cells, taken 360 days after TCRalphabeta/CD19-depleted stem cell transplant. V and J are TRBV20-1 and TRBJ1-6, with 8 bases that match TRBD1. This CDR3 is CSAQGAKNSPLHF. The CDR3 coding sequence is TGCAGTGCTCAGGGGGCTAAAAATTCACCCCTCCACTTT.